What follows are 14 T cell receptor beta chains derived from one specimen sequenced in a study of cytomegalovirus exposure and HLA in healthy donors. 60 Vbeta and 13 Jbeta primers were used in PCR. Generated by immunoSEQ multiplex PCR, the TCRdb table keeps only in-frame clones and is missing some. In the table there are some 140,000 clones, around 84% of which are singletons. Sequenced input: PBMCs. The receptors stem from a woman aged 40-49 years in good health and CMV-seropositive.

The gene calls are TRBV30 and TRBJ2-5; 9 bases match TRBD2. The J segment lost 5 bases and the V segment lost 0 bases, leaving 13 bases of the junction unmatched. CDR1 GTSNPN and CDR2 SVGIG come from the germline V gene (reference sequence). There are 17 residues in the CDR3. CDR3 nucleotide sequence: TGTGCCTGGAGTGTCGGGTTACGCGGGAGGGCCCTGGAGACCCAGTACTTC. It is translated as CAWSVGLRGRALETQYF.

In its sample, this clone was seen once. The chain combines TRBV25-1 with TRBJ1-2; a weak D match, TRBD1 (5 bases). Germline V CDR1 and CDR2: MGHDK, SYGVNS. Trimming shortened V by 2 bases and J by 5 bases, and 24 bases separated the two germline ends. CDR3 length: 18 residues. The chain's CDR3 is CASSEGRWVGGGKYGYTF. The CDR3, as DNA: TGTGCCAGCAGTGAAGGTAGATGGGTCGGGGGGGGTAAGTATGGCTACACCTTC.

This rearrangement joins TRBV7-8 to TRBJ1-5; 9 bases are a match to TRBD1. J lost 5 bases, V lost 8 bases, and 10 bases had no gene match. Germline lookup yields CDR1 SGHVS and CDR2 FQNEAQ. CDR3 length: 15 residues. CDR3 bases: TGTGCCAGCGGGGGGGACAGGGCCGGGGATCAGCCCCAGCATTTT. This codes for CASGGDRAGDQPQHF.

This clone is a singleton in its sample. The chain carries TRBV6-5 and TRBJ2-3; TRBD1 is a possible D gene (6 bases). The CDR3 spans 13 residues. The germline V gene encodes CDR1 MNHEY and CDR2 SVGAGI. Trimming left V 7 bases short and J 4 bases short, with 12 bases between. In DNA form, the CDR3 reads TGTGCCAGCAAAAACAGGGTCCCAGATACGCAGTATTTT. It specifies CASKNRVPDTQYF.

The count of this clone is one. This sequence joins TRBV6-6 and TRBJ2-1; D is possibly TRBD1 (6 bases). The germline gives CDR1 MNHNY, CDR2 SVGAGI (reference sequence). Trimming cost V 6 bases and J 3 bases, with 15 bases left between them. The CDR3 totals 15 residues. The CDR3 coding sequence is TGTGCCAGCAGCTCTCTGACAGGCTTCTACAATGAGCAGTTCTTC. It is translated as CASSSLTGFYNEQFF.

The chain has TRBV9 and TRBJ2-7; 7 bases map to TRBD1. Germline CDR1 is SGDLS and CDR2 is YYNGEE. The CDR3 has 14 residues. The V segment lost 0 bases and the J segment 6 bases; nucleotides outside the gene matches: 6. CDR3 nucleotides: TGTGCCAGCAGCGTAGGAGAACAGGGGTTCGAGCAGTACTTC. As protein: CASSVGEQGFEQYF.

This rearrangement joins TRBV7-9 to TRBJ1-1; TRBD1 is a possible D gene (6 bases). The CDR3 runs to 14 residues. V was cut by 5 bases and J by 7 bases, with 17 bases left in between. The V gene's germline CDR1 is SEHNR and CDR2 FQNEAQ (reference sequence). The CDR3, as DNA: TGTGCCAGCAGCCCCGCCCGGGACACCGTTGAAGCTTTCTTT. This translates into CASSPARDTVEAFF.

V usage is TRBV27 and J usage is TRBJ1-5, with D maybe TRBD1 (5 bases). With 0 bases removed from V and 4 bases from J, the gap between germline ends came to 10 bases. Looked up from germline, CDR1 is MNHEY and CDR2 is SMNVEV (reference sequence). The CDR3 has 15 residues. This CDR3 reads CASSLSRTQNQPQHF. The CDR3 DNA follows: TGTGCCAGCAGTTTATCGAGGACACAGAATCAGCCCCAGCATTTT.

The gene calls are TRBV6-6 and TRBJ1-2, with no clear D. The CDR3 loop spans 14 amino acids. Germline CDR1 reads MNHNY; CDR2 reads SVGAGI (reference sequence). V lost 6 bases and J lost 4, with 15 bases in between. Here the CDR3 DNA reads TGTGCCAGCAGGGATACTGGAGGAGGCTATGGCTACACCTTC. This codes for CASRDTGGGYGYTF.

The chain employs TRBV7-9 and TRBJ1-4, with 9 bases matching TRBD1. The CDR3 spans 15 residues. The germline V gene encodes CDR1 SEHNR and CDR2 FQNEAQ (reference sequence). V dropped 5 bases and J dropped 4; count of bases not matched to a gene: 5. CDR3 DNA: TGTGCCAGCAGCCCGAGGGACAGGGATAATGAAAAACTGTTTTTT. Translation: CASSPRDRDNEKLFF.

The CDR3 reads CASSQGEGASGYNEQFF. Written as DNA, the CDR3 is TGCGCCAGCAGCCAAGGGGAGGGGGCTAGCGGGTACAATGAGCAGTTCTTC. The V call is TRBV4-1, the J call TRBJ2-1, with a weak D call TRBD2 (8 bases). The CDR3 contains 17 residues. Trimming shortened V by 1 base and J by 4 bases, and 17 bases separated the two germline ends. Germline V lookup: CDR1 MGHRA, CDR2 YSYEKL.

V gene TRBV6-6 combines with J gene TRBJ2-7; 7 positions agree with TRBD1. The J segment lost 6 bases and the V segment lost 2 bases, leaving 13 bases of the junction unmatched. The germline CDR1 and CDR2 sequences are MNHNY and SVGAGI (reference sequence). CDR3 length equals 16 residues. The CDR3 region is CASSYRQGGPSPEQYF. The CDR3 DNA reads TGTGCCAGCAGTTACCGACAGGGTGGGCCGTCCCCCGAGCAGTACTTC.

This sequence joins TRBV7-9 and TRBJ2-3; weak D call: TRBD2 (6 bases). CDR3 length equals 19 residues. CDR1 is SEHNR and CDR2 is FQNEAQ in the germline V gene (reference sequence). The V end lost 1 base, the J end lost 6 bases, and 26 bases lay between the germline ends. The CDR3 nucleotides read TGTGCCAGCAGCTTAGAAAGTCAGGGAGCAGACGATGGGGGGGATACGCAGTATTTT. This codes for CASSLESQGADDGGDTQYF.

This sequence joins TRBV10-3 and TRBJ1-1, with 7 bases that match TRBD1. The CDR3 consists of 14 residues. V lost 2 bases, J lost 1 base, and 1 base stayed unmatched. The germline gives CDR1 ENHRY, CDR2 SYGVKD. This chain's CDR3 is CAISERQGNTEAFF. The CDR3 DNA reads as TGTGCCATCAGTGAGCGACAGGGGAACACTGAAGCTTTCTTT.